Following are 23 T cell receptor beta chains from one sample sequenced in a study of blood T cells in healthy people across ages. PCR was performed a second time for about 6 to 11 cycles using a sample-barcoded 5' primer and a J-beta primer mix. TCRdb fed the 5' RACE reads into MiXCR, producing one record per CDR3 protein. This sample yields approximately 800,000 distinct CDR3 sequences, of which around 24% are seen a single time; about 3% belongs to the top ten. The same data also contributed to another study, on T cells of mothers and their children.

Material for sequencing was blood. The receptors were gathered from a boy younger than 18 in good health.

The rearrangement links TRBV12-3 or TRBV12-4 to TRBJ1-4; D ambiguous. Trimming took off 5 bases at V and 8 bases at J, with 15 bases between the two ends. The CDR3 loop spans 14 amino acids. For the CDR3, the DNA is TGTGCCAGCAGTCCCGGGGTCCAGCCCGAAAAACTGTTTTTT. Its translation: CASSPGVQPEKLFF.

This clonotype occurred a few times. This chain joins TRBV24-1 and TRBJ2-5, with TRBD2 as a possible D gene (6 bases). The CDR3 has 15 amino acids. Trimming stripped 1 base from V and 5 bases from J, with 13 bases between. CDR1 is KGHDR and CDR2 is SFDVKD in the germline V gene. CDR3 nucleotide sequence: TGTGCCACCAGTGATTTTGGGCTAGCGTCGGAGACCCAGTACTTC. Translating it yields CATSDFGLASETQYF.

This clonotype was seen more than once but under ten times. This chain uses TRBV3-1 with TRBJ2-5; D gene uncertain. The DNA end favors TRBJ2-1, so the J call may be wrong. Germline values: CDR1 LGHDT, CDR2 YNNKEL (reference sequence). The CDR3 runs to 15 residues. Written as DNA, the CDR3 is TGTGCCAGCAGCCAAGAGAATGGTGATAGCTATGAGCAGTTCTTC. Protein: CASSQENGDSYEQFF.

The V call is TRBV12-3 or TRBV12-4, the J call TRBJ2-2, with no clear D. V shed 4 bases and J shed 4 bases, with 10 bases lying between them. The length of the CDR3 is 14 residues. The CDR3 region is CASSSRPGTGELFF. The CDR3 nucleotides are TGTGCCAGCAGTTCTCGGCCGGGCACCGGGGAGCTGTTTTTT.

This clonotype turned up a few times. The chain uses TRBV4-1 and TRBJ1-2; a weak D match, TRBD1 (6 bases). V was cut by 0 bases and J by 8 bases, with 19 bases left in between. The germline V gene has CDR1 MGHRA and CDR2 YSYEKL. CDR3 length equals 16 residues. CDR3: CASSQEGARDLRGYTF. The CDR3, as DNA: TGCGCCAGCAGCCAAGAGGGGGCCCGGGACCTTAGAGGCTACACCTTC.

This clonotype was found a few times. The V call is TRBV5-1, the J call TRBJ1-1, with TRBD1 identical over 7 bases. Germline values: CDR1 SGHRS, CDR2 YFSETQ. The ends lost 4 bases at V and 4 bases at J; junction bases unmatched: 4. This CDR3 contains 13 residues. The CDR3 coding sequence is TGCGCCAGCAGCCTACAGGGGACCACTGAAGCTTTCTTT. This encodes CASSLQGTTEAFF.

The rearrangement links TRBV21-1 to TRBJ2-7; no DNA check was done on the table's D call, TRBD1. TRBV21-1 is a pseudogene segment. The CDR3 covers 16 residues. The CDR3 nucleotides read TGTGCCAGCAGTAAAGAATGGACGGACAGGGCCTACGAGCAGTACTTC. It is translated as CASSKEWTDRAYEQYF.

The chain couples TRBV20-1 to TRBJ2-7, with 9 bases fitting TRBD2. The DNA end is more similar to TRBJ2-1, so the J call may be wrong. The CDR3 is 19 amino acids. CDR1 is DFQATT, CDR2 SNEGSKA, per germline (reference sequence). CDR3 nucleotides: TGCAGTGCTAGAGATCTCGGAGGGCTGAGCGGGGGGTTAAACAATGAGCAGTTCTTC. Translation gives CSARDLGGLSGGLNNEQFF.

V and J are TRBV7-9 and TRBJ2-7; weak D call: TRBD1 (6 bases). Per the germline V gene, CDR1 is SEHNR and CDR2 is FQNEAQ (reference sequence). V lost 3 bases to trimming and J lost 5 bases, with 17 bases between them. The CDR3 runs 15 residues. The DNA for the CDR3 is TGTGCCAGCAGCTTCCAGACAGGCCTCCTACACGAGCAGTACTTC. It is translated as CASSFQTGLLHEQYF.

This clonotype was recorded a few times. The CDR3 DNA reads as TGTGCCAGCAGCGGTGGGTGGACGAACACCGGGGAGCTGTTTTTT. Protein: CASSGGWTNTGELFF. This rearrangement joins TRBV7-9 to TRBJ2-2; D call uncertain. Germline assignment: CDR1 SEHNR and CDR2 FQNEAQ (reference sequence). The CDR3 sequence is 15 residues long. The V end was cut by 5 bases, the J end by 0 bases, with 10 bases between.

This clonotype appeared a few times. The chain links TRBV7-3 to TRBJ2-5, with D tentatively TRBD2 (7 bases). Germline CDR1 is SGHTA and CDR2 is FQGTGA. The CDR3 runs 16 residues. V was clipped by 4 bases and J by 5 bases, with 20 bases between them. CDR3 DNA sequence: TGTGCCAGCAGCTCGCTAGGGGGGGGACCGTGGGAGACCCAGTACTTC. It translates to CASSSLGGGPWETQYF.

The chain combines TRBV5-1 with TRBJ2-1, with 7 bases identical to TRBD1. V dropped 5 bases and J dropped 8; count of bases not matched to a gene: 10. CDR3 length equals 14 residues. The germline V gene encodes CDR1 SGHRS and CDR2 YFSETQ. The chain's CDR3 is CASRRGGPGDEQFF. The CDR3, as DNA: TGCGCCAGCAGACGAGGGGGCCCCGGGGATGAGCAGTTCTTC.

In regard to this clonotype: This sequence may be a read error, since a much larger clone differs from it by one base. The rearrangement joins TRBV7-2 to TRBJ2-1; D is undetermined. V lost 5 bases and J lost 5, with 13 bases in between. The CDR3 totals 14 residues. Germline V gene sequence: CDR1 SGHTA, CDR2 FQGNSA. The CDR3 bases are TGTGCCAGCAGCCCTATGTCCAGCCACAATGAGCAGTTCTTC. Amino acids: CASSPMSSHNEQFF.

CDR3 bases: TGTGCCAGCAGCACGTCCGGGGTTGGAGGCTACACCTTC. This gives the protein CASSTSGVGGYTF. The chain recombines TRBV11-2 with TRBJ1-2, with D unresolved. Trimming removed 5 bases from V and 8 bases from J, with 15 bases in between. This CDR3 is built from 13 residues. CDR1 is SGHAT, CDR2 FQNNGV, per germline.

As regards this clonotype: A junction end diverges from the germline sequence, so it may reflect a read error. The chain carries TRBV28 and TRBJ1-5; D is unresolved. Germline V lookup: CDR1 MDHEN, CDR2 SYDVKM. The CDR3 is made up of 14 amino acids. The CDR3 here is CASSFPGSNQPQHF. The CDR3 coding sequence is TGTGCCAGCAGTTTCCCGGGAAGCAATCAACCCCAGCATTTT.

In its sample, this clonotype was seen a few times. The chain's CDR3 is CSASYGTDQETQYF. CDR3 in DNA: TGCAGTGCCTCTTACGGGACAGACCAAGAGACCCAGTACTTC. This sequence joins TRBV20-1 and TRBJ2-5; TRBD1 matches at 7 bases. The V segment lost 6 bases and the J segment 0 bases; nucleotides outside the gene matches: 7. Per germline, CDR1 DFQATT and CDR2 SNEGSKA (reference sequence). The CDR3 length is 14 residues.

The chain couples TRBV9 to TRBJ2-1, with D perhaps matching TRBD2 (6 bases). This CDR3 has 16 residues. CDR1 is SGDLS, CDR2 YYNGEE, per germline. Trimming took 0 bases from V and 0 from J, leaving 10 bases between them. CDR3 sequence (DNA): TGTGCCAGCAGCGTAGGCGGGGAGAGCTCCTACAATGAGCAGTTCTTC. Its translation is CASSVGGESSYNEQFF.

A note on this clonotype: Compared with germline, one end of the junction differs, possibly owing to a read error. This chain uses TRBV12-3 or TRBV12-4 with TRBJ2-3; D is unresolved. CDR3 size: 15 residues. CDR3 in DNA: TGTGCCAGCAGCCCCCCTGGGGTGATCACAGATACGCGGTATTTT. Translated: CASSPPGVITDTRYF.

This chain links TRBV7-9 with TRBJ1-1, with TRBD1 matching 7 bases. V was clipped by 5 bases and J by 1 base; unmatched bases: 7. The CDR3 runs to 15 residues. Germline CDR1 is SEHNR and CDR2 is FQNEAQ (reference sequence). CDR3 in amino acids: CASSQQGSTNTEAFF. DNA of the CDR3: TGTGCCAGCAGCCAACAGGGGTCGACGAACACTGAAGCTTTCTTT.

V is TRBV20-1 and J is TRBJ2-3; 13 bases match TRBD2. After removal of 8 bases from V and 6 bases from J, the junction contained 11 bases not matched to a gene. The CDR3 totals 15 residues. Germline V gene data show CDR1 as DFQATT and CDR2 as SNEGSKA (reference sequence). The CDR3 region has the DNA TGCAGTCGGGAGACGGGACTAGCGGGGCTCGATACGCAGTATTTT. This translates into CSRETGLAGLDTQYF.

The table lists this clonotype with a few counts. The genes are TRBV7-3 and TRBJ2-1, with 10 bases lining up with TRBD2. The J call may be in error: the DNA end matches TRBJ2-5 better. The CDR3 is made up of 15 amino acids. Germline CDR1 SGHTA, CDR2 FQGTGA. CDR3 sequence: CASSPGTSAGETQYF. The CDR3 DNA reads as TGTGCCAGCAGCCCGGGGACTAGCGCCGGAGAGACCCAGTACTTC.

The rearrangement links TRBV6-5 to TRBJ2-7; 9 bases match TRBD1. Germline trimming cut 2 bases from V and 6 bases from J; bases unmatched to any gene: 5. Germline CDR1 reads MNHEY; CDR2 reads SVGAGI. The CDR3 has 14 amino acids. CDR3 in DNA: TGTGCCAGCAGTTACGCGAGACAGGGGGGCGAGCAGTACTTC. Protein sequence: CASSYARQGGEQYF.

The chain carries TRBV5-1 and TRBJ2-1; D not certain. The germline CDR1 and CDR2 sequences are SGHRS and YFSETQ. Trimming shortened V by 4 bases and J by 3 bases, and 11 bases separated the two germline ends. The CDR3 contains 14 residues. The CDR3 protein is CASSPRLYYNEQFF. The CDR3 DNA follows: TGCGCCAGCAGCCCGAGACTGTACTACAATGAGCAGTTCTTC.